The rows below give T cell receptor beta chains drawn from one sample of a study of beta chain features in type 1 diabetes. Some clones are missing from TCRdb's copy, which holds only in-frame ones; the method was immunoSEQ multiplex PCR. The repertoire includes nearly 350,000 clones, around 8.5% of them detected once, and roughly 1% sits in the top ten. Source material: central memory CD4+ T cells from blood. The receptors come from a man aged 25-45 years with type 1 diabetes. Each CDR3 is given with its conserved first and last residue. D genes are given only for firm matches. Where a row states a size, it is once, few, many or the class of an expanded clone; other rows omit it.

D: TRBD2; J: TRBJ2-3; length: 15; V: TRBV7-2; size: .; CDR3: CASSLVAGGADTQYF; DNA: TGTGCCAGCAGCTTAGTCGCGGGGGGGGCAGATACGCAGTATTTT
D: TRBD2; J: TRBJ2-5; length: 16; V: TRBV7-2; size: .; CDR3: CASSPTLSGSQETQYF; DNA: TGTGCCAGCAGCCCGACCCTTAGCGGGAGCCAAGAGACCCAGTACTTC
D: .; J: TRBJ2-5; length: 17; V: TRBV23-1; size: few; CDR3: CASSQSKEHIGGETQYF; DNA: TGCGCCAGCAGTCAATCCAAGGAGCACATCGGGGGAGAGACCCAGTACTTC
D: TRBD1; J: TRBJ1-6; length: 15; V: TRBV5-1; size: .; CDR3: CASSLGTGENSPLHF; DNA: TGCGCCAGCAGCTTGGGGACAGGGGAAAATTCACCCCTCCACTTT
D: TRBD1; J: TRBJ1-1; length: 16; V: TRBV28; size: few; CDR3: CASRIGTGAMNTEAFF; DNA: TGTGCCAGCAGGATAGGGACAGGGGCCATGAACACTGAAGCTTTCTTT
D: .; J: TRBJ2-7; length: 14; V: TRBV7-8; size: .; CDR3: CASSYYSGPYEQYF; DNA: TGTGCCAGCAGCTATTACAGTGGTCCCTACGAGCAGTACTTC
D: TRBD2; J: TRBJ2-1; length: 15; V: TRBV19; size: .; CDR3: CASSALAGVKLEQFF; DNA: TGTGCCAGTAGCGCACTAGCGGGGGTTAAGCTTGAGCAGTTCTTC
D: .; J: TRBJ1-2; length: 14; V: TRBV27; size: few; CDR3: CASSLSARVYGYTF; DNA: TGTGCCAGCAGTTTATCCGCCAGGGTTTATGGCTACACCTTC
D: TRBD1; J: TRBJ2-5; length: 14; V: TRBV14; size: few; CDR3: CASSQVGQGETQYF; DNA: TGTGCCAGCAGCCAAGTGGGACAGGGAGAGACCCAGTACTTC
D: TRBD1; J: TRBJ2-7; length: 16; V: TRBV10-3; size: many; CDR3: CAISASTGQGIYEQYF; DNA: TGTGCCATCAGTGCCAGTACGGGACAGGGGATCTACGAGCAGTACTTC
D: TRBD1; J: TRBJ2-1; length: 12; V: TRBV28; size: few; CDR3: CASGQGGHEQFF; DNA: TGTGCCAGCGGACAGGGCGGACATGAGCAGTTCTTC
D: .; J: TRBJ1-2; length: 13; V: TRBV25-1; size: .; CDR3: CASSEGGSYGYTF; DNA: TGTGCCAGCAGTGAGGGAGGGTCGTATGGCTACACCTTC
D: TRBD1; J: TRBJ1-1; length: 14; V: TRBV7-8; size: .; CDR3: CASNDRGLLTEAFF; DNA: TGTGCCAGCAACGACAGGGGCCTTCTCACTGAAGCTTTCTTT
D: .; J: TRBJ2-4; length: 14; V: TRBV28; size: .; CDR3: CASSLGGAKNIQYF; DNA: TGTGCCAGCAGTTTGGGTGGGGCCAAAAACATTCAGTACTTC
D: TRBD1; J: TRBJ1-1; length: 15; V: TRBV30; size: .; CDR3: CAYLVGGRGSTEAFF; DNA: TGTGCCTACCTCGTGGGTGGCAGGGGGAGCACTGAAGCTTTCTTT
D: .; J: TRBJ1-2; length: 14; V: TRBV7-9; size: many; CDR3: CASSPTGVVYGYTF; DNA: TGTGCCAGCAGCCCCACGGGGGTGGTATATGGCTACACCTTC
D: .; J: TRBJ1-2; length: 12; V: TRBV7-2; size: .; CDR3: CASSRDFFGYTF; DNA: TGTGCCAGCAGTCGCGACTTTTTTGGCTACACCTTC
D: .; J: TRBJ2-4; length: 12; V: TRBV7-2; size: few; CDR3: CASSLRVNIQYF; DNA: TGTGCCAGCAGCTTACGAGTAAACATTCAGTACTTC
D: TRBD1; J: TRBJ1-1; length: 15; V: TRBV28; size: few; CDR3: CASSLSGQGDTEAFF; DNA: TGTGCCAGCAGTTTATCGGGACAGGGGGACACTGAAGCTTTCTTT
D: .; J: TRBJ2-2; length: 13; V: TRBV7-9; size: few; CDR3: CASSRLGPGELFF; DNA: TGTGCCAGCAGCCGTTTGGGTCCCGGGGAGCTGTTTTTT
D: TRBD1; J: TRBJ1-1; length: 14; V: TRBV9; size: .; CDR3: CASRSEGADTEAFF; DNA: TGTGCCAGCAGATCCGAGGGGGCGGACACTGAAGCTTTCTTT
D: .; J: TRBJ2-7; length: 15; V: TRBV27; size: few; CDR3: CASSFGRGGTYEQYF; DNA: TGTGCCAGCAGTTTTGGGCGGGGTGGCACCTACGAGCAGTACTTC
D: .; J: TRBJ1-1; length: 13; V: TRBV11-2; size: few; CDR3: CASSLARNTEAFF; DNA: TGTGCCAGCAGCTTAGCTCGGAACACTGAAGCTTTCTTT
D: .; J: TRBJ2-3; length: 14; V: TRBV7-2; size: few; CDR3: CASSSRQGTDTQYF; DNA: TGTGCCAGCAGCTCGAGACAGGGCACAGATACGCAGTATTTT
D: .; J: TRBJ2-7; length: 14; V: TRBV7-2; size: few; CDR3: CASSGQGWTDEQYF; DNA: TGTGCCAGCAGCGGGCAGGGGTGGACGGACGAGCAGTACTTC
D: .; J: TRBJ2-1; length: 14; V: TRBV7-2; size: few; CDR3: CASTTYTSDNEQFF; DNA: TGTGCCAGCACCACCTATACTTCCGACAATGAGCAGTTCTTC
D: .; J: TRBJ1-5; length: 13; V: TRBV30; size: few; CDR3: CAWTRGGTQPQHF; DNA: TGTGCCTGGACCCGCGGGGGAACTCAGCCCCAGCATTTT
D: .; J: TRBJ2-7; length: 15; V: TRBV5-1; size: .; CDR3: CASSLVNPDNYEQYF; DNA: TGCGCCAGCAGCTTGGTAAATCCGGACAACTACGAGCAGTACTTC
D: .; J: TRBJ1-2; length: 14; V: TRBV7-2; size: many; CDR3: CASNQGMNEGGYTF; DNA: TGTGCCAGCAACCAAGGAATGAACGAGGGTGGCTACACCTTC
D: .; J: TRBJ2-1; length: 15; V: TRBV6-6; size: few; CDR3: CASSFLPGVGNEQFF; DNA: TGTGCCAGCAGTTTCCTCCCAGGGGTAGGGAATGAGCAGTTCTTC
D: .; J: TRBJ1-1; length: 12; V: TRBV19; size: .; CDR3: CASRDRNTEAFF; DNA: TGTGCCAGTAGGGACAGGAACACTGAAGCTTTCTTT
D: .; J: TRBJ1-6; length: 18; V: TRBV7-2; size: .; CDR3: CASSLAGELSSYNSPLHF; DNA: TGTGCCAGCAGCTTAGCAGGAGAATTAAGCTCCTATAATTCACCCCTCCACTTT
D: .; J: TRBJ2-2; length: 14; V: TRBV5-1; size: .; CDR3: CASRDPPNTGELFF; DNA: TGCGCCAGCCGGGACCCACCGAACACCGGGGAGCTGTTTTTT
D: TRBD1; J: TRBJ1-2; length: 14; V: TRBV28; size: few; CDR3: CASRTGQAIYGYTF; DNA: TGTGCCAGCAGGACGGGACAGGCGATCTATGGCTACACCTTC
D: .; J: TRBJ2-5; length: 15; V: TRBV2; size: .; CDR3: CASSLSMGGPETQYF; DNA: TGTGCCAGCTCCTTATCTATGGGGGGGCCTGAGACCCAGTACTTC
D: .; J: TRBJ1-2; length: 13; V: TRBV23-1; size: few; CDR3: CASSQGRNYGYTF; DNA: TGCGCCAGCAGTCAAGGCAGAAACTATGGCTACACCTTC
D: .; J: TRBJ2-5; length: 13; V: TRBV7-8; size: few; CDR3: CASSLALRETQYF; DNA: TGTGCCAGCAGCTTAGCTCTCCGCGAGACCCAGTACTTC
D: TRBD1; J: TRBJ1-1; length: 14; V: TRBV7-9; size: many; CDR3: CASSLSDRYTEAFF; DNA: TGTGCCAGCAGCTTATCGGACAGGTACACTGAAGCTTTCTTT
D: .; J: TRBJ2-1; length: 15; V: TRBV29-1; size: few; CDR3: CSAESTGEGYNEQFF; DNA: TGCAGCGCCGAATCGACAGGTGAAGGCTACAATGAGCAGTTCTTC
D: .; J: TRBJ2-6; length: 15; V: TRBV6-5; size: .; CDR3: CASSYSGTAVGVLTF; DNA: TGTGCCAGCAGTTACTCGGGGACGGCCGTCGGAGTCCTGACTTTC
D: TRBD1; J: TRBJ2-7; length: 15; V: TRBV7-2; size: few; CDR3: CASSKGQGGGYEQYF; DNA: TGTGCCAGCAGCAAAGGACAGGGGGGAGGCTACGAGCAGTACTTC
D: .; J: TRBJ2-6; length: 16; V: TRBV4-3; size: few; CDR3: CASSQDITSGANVLTF; DNA: TGCGCCAGCAGCCAAGATATAACCTCTGGGGCCAACGTCCTGACTTTC
D: .; J: TRBJ1-3; length: 15; V: TRBV4-3; size: many; CDR3: CASSQGEAGGNTIYF; DNA: TGCGCCAGCAGCCAAGGGGAGGCCGGGGGAAACACCATATATTTT
D: .; J: TRBJ2-3; length: 14; V: TRBV11-2; size: .; CDR3: CASGWGASTDTQYF; DNA: TGTGCCAGCGGGTGGGGGGCTAGCACAGATACGCAGTATTTT
D: .; J: TRBJ2-5; length: 14; V: TRBV5-6; size: few; CDR3: CASSLVGMRETQYF; DNA: TGTGCCAGCAGCTTGGTTGGCATGAGGGAGACCCAGTACTTC
D: .; J: TRBJ1-4; length: 14; V: TRBV14; size: few; CDR3: CASSLGGGNEKLFF; DNA: TGTGCCAGCAGCCTAGGTGGAGGTAACGAAAAACTGTTTTTT
D: .; J: TRBJ1-1; length: 13; V: TRBV6-5; size: .; CDR3: CASLRRGETEAFF; DNA: TGTGCCAGTCTACGTCGAGGGGAAACGGAAGCTTTCTTT
D: .; J: TRBJ2-3; length: 14; V: TRBV29-1; size: few; CDR3: CSVRRGRVTDTQYF; DNA: TGCAGCGTCCGAAGGGGCAGGGTTACAGATACGCAGTATTTT